This T cell receptor beta chain came from a study of a mutant IDH1 vaccine in newly diagnosed glioma. At the level of the study: Treated patients had a mean age of around 39 years and a sex split that was around 60% male and 37.5% female.

Regarding time point: baseline, week 1 (first vaccination visit). Noted treatment: pre-vaccination baseline after standard-of-care therapy. The table lists this clone with a few counts. CDR1 SGHVS and CDR2 FQNEAQ come from the germline V gene. The CDR3 contains 14 residues. The germline V and J ends were trimmed by 8 bases and 4 bases, with 16 bases remaining between them. The assay was immunoSEQ multiplex PCR, and TCRdb's table has in-frame clones only and misses some. The table lists some 19,000 clones, over 75% of them singletons. The clonotype was recovered from a man aged 35 to 55 with glioma. The source material was PBMCs, sampled from a glioma patient treated with radiotherapy, temozolomide or both. V usage is TRBV7-8 and J usage is TRBJ2-3; D perhaps matches TRBD1 (6 bases). The CDR3 here is CASGRTVPSDTQYF. In DNA form, the CDR3 reads TGTGCCAGCGGACGGACAGTGCCGTCAGATACGCAGTATTTT. Supplemented by reference TRBV7-8 and TRBJ2-3, the full variable domain reads GAGVSQSPRYKVAKRGQDVALRCDPISGHVSLFWYQQALGQGPEFLTYFQNEAQLDKSGLPSDRFFAERPEGSVSTLKIQRTQQEDSAVYLCASGRTVPSDTQYFGPGTRLTVL.